These 13 T cell receptor beta chains were all obtained from the same sample, sequenced in a study of T cells and copy number aberrations in small-cell lung cancer. The assay was immunoSEQ multiplex PCR, and TCRdb's table has in-frame clones only and misses some. The table has about 6,600 clones, approximately 76% seen once. Material: normal tissue next to the tumor. All receptors come from a woman in her 70s with small cell lung cancer. Some clones in this sample may be carry-over from other donors' samples.

This clone was counted between two and nine times. This rearrangement joins TRBV30 to TRBJ2-3; 7 nucleotides line up with TRBD2. Trimming cost V 3 bases and J 5 bases; bases outside gene matches: 5. The CDR3 extends over 13 amino acids. Germline V gene data show CDR1 as GTSNPN and CDR2 as SVGIG (reference sequence). The CDR3 DNA reads as TGTGCCTGGAGGAGCGGGATCTTAGATACGCAGTATTTT. Translating it yields CAWRSGILDTQYF.

This clone appeared once. The chain employs TRBV7-2 and TRBJ1-5, with 7 bases fitting TRBD1. CDR1 is SGHTA, CDR2 FQGNSA, per germline. The CDR3 runs to 13 residues. The junction had 0 bases not matched to a gene; V was cut back by 3 bases and J by 4 bases. The CDR3, as DNA: TGTGCCAGCAGCTTGGACAGGAATCAGCCCCAGCATTTT. Encoded protein: CASSLDRNQPQHF.

In the case of this clone: This may stem from a read error, because a much larger clone lies one nucleotide away. V usage is TRBV2 and J usage is TRBJ2-1; 7 bases fit TRBD2. CDR1 and CDR2 (germline): SNHLY, FYNNEI. The CDR3 spans 12 residues. CDR3 DNA sequence: TGTGCCAACAGTAGACTAGCTCTTGAGCAGTTCTTC. Its protein is CANSRLALEQFF.

In nucleotides, the CDR3 is TGTGCCACCAGCAGAGGAGACAGAGAAGAGACCCAGTACTTC. Translating gives CATSRGDREETQYF. This chain uses TRBV15 with TRBJ2-5, with D perhaps TRBD1 (5 bases). The CDR3 is 14 amino acids. Trimming took off 1 base at V and 3 bases at J, with 9 bases between the two ends. Germline lookup yields CDR1 LNHNV and CDR2 YYDKDF (reference sequence).

The chain recombines TRBV7-2 with TRBJ1-3; D remains ambiguous. The CDR3 length is 15 residues. V lost 2 bases and J 2 bases, leaving 10 bases between the germline ends. Germline V lookup: CDR1 SGHTA, CDR2 FQGNSA. The CDR3 region is CASSLLGGTGNTIYF. CDR3 nucleotides: TGTGCCAGCAGCTTACTCGGAGGGACTGGAAACACCATATATTTT.

This chain links TRBV7-8 with TRBJ2-7; D gene ambiguous. The CDR3 has 12 amino acids. Per germline, CDR1 SGHVS and CDR2 FQNEAQ. With 3 bases removed from V and 3 bases from J, the gap between germline ends came to 6 bases. CDR3 nucleotide sequence: TGTGCCAGCAGCTTCTCTAGCTACGAGCAGTACTTC. The encoded protein is CASSFSSYEQYF.

This chain links TRBV19 with TRBJ2-6, with D unclear. Germline-derived CDR1 and CDR2 are LNHDA and SQIVND (reference sequence). The germline V and J ends were trimmed by 5 bases and 2 bases, with 4 bases remaining between them. This CDR3 contains 13 residues. CDR3 nucleotides: TGTGCCAGTAGTTCCGCTGGGGCCAACGTCCTGACTTTC. Translation gives CASSSAGANVLTF.

The chain is built from TRBV4-3 and TRBJ1-5; no definite D call. The germline V and J ends were trimmed by 3 bases and 4 bases, with 10 bases remaining between them. This CDR3 has 14 amino acids. Per germline, CDR1 LGHNA and CDR2 YSLEER. The CDR3 DNA is TGCGCCAGCAGCCAGACCTTGGGGAATCAGCCCCAGCATTTT. Protein sequence: CASSQTLGNQPQHF.

This clone was seen more than once but under ten times. The V gene is TRBV18, the J gene TRBJ2-2; D remains ambiguous. CDR3 size: 14 residues. The V and J ends lost 0 bases and 1 base respectively, with 3 bases between them. Germline CDR1 and CDR2: KGHSH and LQKENI. The CDR3 DNA reads TGTGCCAGCTCACCACCGATGAACACCGGGGAGCTGTTTTTT. Protein sequence: CASSPPMNTGELFF.

The chain uses TRBV6-1 and TRBJ2-7, with D perhaps matching TRBD1 (6 bases). Germline CDR1 reads MNHNS; CDR2 reads SASEGT. CDR3 length equals 11 residues. V was cut by 9 bases and J by 6 bases, with 12 bases left in between. This CDR3 reads CASSGAGEQYF. The DNA for the CDR3 is TGTGCCAGTTCAGGGGCTGGCGAGCAGTACTTC.

This chain joins TRBV19 and TRBJ1-2; 7 nucleotides align to TRBD1. Germline V gene lookup returns CDR1 LNHDA and CDR2 SQIVND (reference sequence). CDR3 length equals 13 residues. The junction had 5 bases not matched to a gene; V was cut back by 3 bases and J by 7 bases. The CDR3 region has the DNA TGTGCCAGTAGTATCCGCAGGGGGGCTGGCTACACCTTC. Protein: CASSIRRGAGYTF.

The genes are TRBV6-1 and TRBJ2-7; D not certain. The CDR3 totals 14 residues. V lost 0 bases, J lost 2 bases, and 8 bases lay in between. Germline lookup yields CDR1 MNHNS and CDR2 SASEGT. CDR3 in amino acids: CASSEAGQTYEQYF. CDR3 nucleotides: TGTGCCAGCAGTGAAGCCGGGCAGACCTACGAGCAGTACTTC.

The V gene is TRBV6-5, the J gene TRBJ1-2; 7 bases are shared with TRBD1. Germline V gene data show CDR1 as MNHEY and CDR2 as SVGAGI. The CDR3 runs 12 residues. V shed 7 bases and J 7 bases; nucleotides not matched to a gene: 6. The CDR3 here is CASTGTEGGYTF. CDR3 nucleotides: TGTGCCAGCACCGGGACAGAGGGTGGCTACACCTTC.